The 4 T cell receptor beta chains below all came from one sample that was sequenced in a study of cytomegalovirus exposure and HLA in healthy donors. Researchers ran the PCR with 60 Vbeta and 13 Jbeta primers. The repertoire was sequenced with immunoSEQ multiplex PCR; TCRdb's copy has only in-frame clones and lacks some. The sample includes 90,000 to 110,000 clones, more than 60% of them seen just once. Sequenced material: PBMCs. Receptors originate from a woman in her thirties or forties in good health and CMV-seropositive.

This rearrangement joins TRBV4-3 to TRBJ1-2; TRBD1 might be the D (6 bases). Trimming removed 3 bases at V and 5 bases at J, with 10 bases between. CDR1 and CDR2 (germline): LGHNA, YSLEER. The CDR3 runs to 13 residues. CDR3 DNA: TGCGCCAGCAGCCAGTGGCAGGGGTATGGCTACACCTTC. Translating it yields CASSQWQGYGYTF.

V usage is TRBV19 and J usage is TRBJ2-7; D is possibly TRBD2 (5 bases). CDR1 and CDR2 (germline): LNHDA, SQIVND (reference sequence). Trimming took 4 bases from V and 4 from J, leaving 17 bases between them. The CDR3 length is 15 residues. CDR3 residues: CASSKGLKGDYEQYF. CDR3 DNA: TGTGCCAGTAGTAAGGGCCTTAAGGGAGATTACGAGCAGTACTTC.

This CDR3 is CASGSATGGKGTEAFF. CDR3 sequence (DNA): TGTGCTAGTGGTTCAGCAACAGGGGGCAAAGGGACTGAAGCTTTCTTT. The V gene is TRBV12-5, the J gene TRBJ1-1; 9 bases are shared with TRBD1. V shed 4 bases and J 5 bases; nucleotides not matched to a gene: 11. Looked up from germline, CDR1 is LGHNT and CDR2 is FRNRAP. This CDR3 is built from 16 residues. Combining the CDR3 with reference TRBV12-5 and TRBJ1-1 gives the whole variable domain DARVTQTPRHKVTEMGQEVTMRCQPILGHNTVFWYRQTMMQGLELLAYFRNRAPLDDSGMPKDRFSAEMPDATLATLKIQPSEPRDSAVYFCASGSATGGKGTEAFFGQGTRLTVV.

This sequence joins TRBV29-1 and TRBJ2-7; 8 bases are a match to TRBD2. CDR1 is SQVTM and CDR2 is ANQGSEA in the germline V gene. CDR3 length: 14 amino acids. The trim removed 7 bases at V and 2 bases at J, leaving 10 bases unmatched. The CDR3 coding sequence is TGCAGCGCGTCGGGGGGGGGCTGGGCCTACGAGCAGTACTTC. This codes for CSASGGGWAYEQYF.